This T cell receptor (beta chain) was sequenced in a study of T-cell reconstitution after alpha-beta-depleted transplantation in children. The study's findings and limits: One year after transplant, T-cell counts and diversity came mostly from newly produced T cells.

As it was prepared, the TCRbeta library received unique molecular identifiers. MiXCR, run by TCRdb on the PCR reads, gives a single entry per CDR3 protein. This sample has about 980,000 distinct CDR3 sequences, with less than 30% found just once. The sample holds a few counts of this clonotype. Its matching antigen is unknown. V lost 1 base and J lost 11, with 17 bases in between. Looked up from germline, CDR1 is SQVTM and CDR2 is ANQGSEA. CDR3 length: 13 amino acids. This receptor was taken from a boy younger than two who had a stem cell transplant for SCID, so the T cells may come from the graft donor. The rearrangement joins TRBV29-1 to TRBJ1-1; no clear D. The sequences come from PBMCs, mostly from graft donor cells, collected 360 days after TCRalphabeta/CD19-depleted stem cell transplant. The CDR3 DNA reads TGCAGCGTTGAAGTTCTGACGACGGGGTCGGCTTTCTTT. Translation gives CSVEVLTTGSAFF.